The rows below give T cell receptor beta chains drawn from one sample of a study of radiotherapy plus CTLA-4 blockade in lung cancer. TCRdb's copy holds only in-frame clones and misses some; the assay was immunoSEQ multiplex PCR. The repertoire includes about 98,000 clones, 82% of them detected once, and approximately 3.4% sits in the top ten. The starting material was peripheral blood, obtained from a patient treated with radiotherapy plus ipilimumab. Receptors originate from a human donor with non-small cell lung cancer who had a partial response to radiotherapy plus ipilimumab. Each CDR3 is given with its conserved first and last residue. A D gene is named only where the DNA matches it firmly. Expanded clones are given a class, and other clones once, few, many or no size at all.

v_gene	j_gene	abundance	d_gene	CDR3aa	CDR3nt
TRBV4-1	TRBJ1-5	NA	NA	CASSHHHERGGGSNQPQHF	TGCGCCAGCAGCCATCATCACGAAAGGGGAGGAGGAAGCAATCAGCCCCAGCATTTT
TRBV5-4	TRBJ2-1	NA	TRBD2	CASAKGLADDNEQFF	TGTGCCAGCGCAAAAGGACTAGCGGACGACAATGAGCAGTTCTTC
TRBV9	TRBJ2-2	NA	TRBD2	CASSPPAGRTGELFF	TGTGCCAGCAGCCCCCCAGCGGGACGCACCGGGGAGCTGTTTTTT
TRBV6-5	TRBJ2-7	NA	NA	CASSYGSGIGYEQYF	TGTGCCAGCAGTTACGGTTCCGGGATTGGCTACGAGCAGTACTTC
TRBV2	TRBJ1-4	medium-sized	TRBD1	CASRATGATNEKLFF	TGTGCCAGCAGAGCCACAGGGGCAACTAATGAAAAACTGTTTTTT
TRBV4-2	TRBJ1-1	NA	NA	CASSQGQGYTEAFF	TGTGCCAGCAGCCAGGGGCAGGGATACACTGAAGCTTTCTTT
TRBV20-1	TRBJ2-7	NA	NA	CSAGEGEQQYF	TGCAGTGCGGGTGAGGGGGAGCAGCAGTACTTC
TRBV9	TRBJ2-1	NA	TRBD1	CASSLKGGTGKNEQFF	TGTGCCAGCAGCCTCAAAGGGGGGACAGGGAAAAATGAGCAGTTCTTC
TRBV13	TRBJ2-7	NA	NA	CASSLGRTGWSQYEQYF	TGTGCCAGCAGCTTAGGCCGAACAGGGTGGTCCCAATACGAGCAGTACTTC
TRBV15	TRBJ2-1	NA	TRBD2	CATAHPQTSGDNEQFF	TGTGCCACCGCTCATCCCCAGACTAGCGGCGACAATGAGCAGTTCTTC
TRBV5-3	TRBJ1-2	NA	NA	CASSLVRVESYGYTF	TGTGCCAGCAGCTTGGTCCGGGTTGAAAGCTATGGCTACACCTTC
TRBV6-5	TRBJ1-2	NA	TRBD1	CASSYLDRGDGYTF	TGTGCCAGCAGTTACTTGGACAGGGGGGACGGCTACACCTTC
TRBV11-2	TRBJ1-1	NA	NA	CASRGGGYTEAFF	TGTGCCAGCAGAGGGGGGGGGTACACTGAAGCTTTCTTT
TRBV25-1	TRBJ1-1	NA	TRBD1	CASSDSRTGDTEAFF	TGTGCCAGCAGTGATTCCCGGACAGGGGACACTGAAGCTTTCTTT
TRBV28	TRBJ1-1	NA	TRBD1	CASILKRQGVTEAFF	TGTGCCAGCATCCTTAAGCGACAGGGTGTCACTGAAGCTTTCTTT
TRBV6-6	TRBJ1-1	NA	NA	CASILTGFTEAFF	TGTGCCAGCATTCTTACAGGGTTCACTGAAGCTTTCTTT
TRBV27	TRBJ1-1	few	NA	CASSLSRGTEAFF	TGTGCCAGCAGTTTATCAAGGGGAACTGAAGCTTTCTTT
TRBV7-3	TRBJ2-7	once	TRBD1	CASSLRAGQAVQYF	TGTGCCAGCAGCTTAAGGGCAGGACAGGCAGTACAGTACTTC
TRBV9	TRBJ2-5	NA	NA	CASSVGTAYQETQYF	TGTGCCAGCAGCGTAGGGACAGCCTACCAAGAGACCCAGTACTTC
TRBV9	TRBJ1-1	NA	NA	CASSVDPTGNTEAFF	TGTGCCAGCAGCGTAGACCCGACAGGGAACACTGAAGCTTTCTTT
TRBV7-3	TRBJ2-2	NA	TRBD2	CASSPGLAGGASNTGELFF	TGTGCCAGCAGCCCCGGACTAGCGGGAGGAGCCTCGAACACCGGGGAGCTGTTTTTT
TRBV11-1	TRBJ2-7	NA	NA	CASSLGQSYEQYF	TGTGCCAGCAGCTTAGGGCAGTCCTACGAGCAGTACTTC
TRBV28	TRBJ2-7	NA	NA	CASSRSRDKSYEQYF	TGTGCCAGCAGTCGATCCCGGGACAAGTCCTACGAGCAGTACTTC
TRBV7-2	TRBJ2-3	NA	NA	CASSLLVGGTDTQYF	TGTGCCAGCAGCTTACTGGTAGGGGGCACAGATACGCAGTATTTT
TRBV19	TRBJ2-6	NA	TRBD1	CASSNPPGQGARGANVLTF	TGTGCCAGTAGTAATCCGCCGGGACAGGGGGCGCGAGGGGCCAACGTCCTGACTTTC
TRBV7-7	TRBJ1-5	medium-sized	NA	CASSLGLEILRPQHF	TGTGCCAGCAGCCTTGGTTTGGAGATCTTGCGGCCCCAGCATTTT
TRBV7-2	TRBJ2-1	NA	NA	CASSWGAEQGNEQFF	TGTGCCAGCAGCTGGGGTGCGGAGCAGGGCAATGAGCAGTTCTTC
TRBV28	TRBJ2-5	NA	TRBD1	CASTSDRGVETQYF	TGTGCCAGCACCTCGGACAGGGGTGTGGAGACCCAGTACTTC
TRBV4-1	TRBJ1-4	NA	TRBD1	CASSQDLGTGGRNEKLFF	TGCGCCAGCAGCCAAGATTTGGGAACAGGGGGACGAAATGAAAAACTGTTTTTT
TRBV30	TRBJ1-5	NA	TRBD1	CAWSVQGAQPQHF	TGTGCCTGGAGTGTACAGGGGGCTCAGCCCCAGCATTTT
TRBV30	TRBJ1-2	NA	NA	CAWSINTGTFYYGYTF	TGTGCCTGGAGTATAAACACCGGGACATTCTACTATGGCTACACCTTC
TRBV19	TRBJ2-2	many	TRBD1	CASRGDRAKTGELFF	TGTGCCAGTAGGGGGGACAGGGCGAAGACCGGGGAGCTGTTTTTT
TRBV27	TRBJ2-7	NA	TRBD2	CASSTWTSGSYEQYF	TGTGCCAGCAGTACCTGGACTAGCGGGAGTTACGAGCAGTACTTC
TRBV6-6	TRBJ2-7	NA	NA	CASSYSTRQTYEQYF	TGTGCCAGCAGTTACTCGACGCGACAAACCTACGAGCAGTACTTC
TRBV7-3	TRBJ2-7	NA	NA	CASSEGYEQYF	TGTGCCAGCAGCGAGGGTTACGAGCAGTACTTC
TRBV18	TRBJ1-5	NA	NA	CASSEGNGNQPQHF	TGTGCCAGCTCGGAGGGGAATGGTAATCAGCCCCAGCATTTT
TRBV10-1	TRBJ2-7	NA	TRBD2	CASSELAGVGEQYF	TGCGCCAGCAGTGAACTAGCGGGAGTGGGTGAGCAGTACTTC
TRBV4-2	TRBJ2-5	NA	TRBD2	CASSQDPAGDRETQYF	TGTGCCAGCAGCCAAGATCCAGCGGGAGATAGAGAGACCCAGTACTTC
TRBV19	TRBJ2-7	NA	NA	CASSIIGDPTYEQYF	TGTGCCAGTAGTATAATAGGGGATCCAACCTACGAGCAGTACTTC
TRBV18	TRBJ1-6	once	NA	CASSPPGTYNSPLHF	TGTGCCAGCTCACCACCTGGGACATATAATTCACCCCTCCACTTT
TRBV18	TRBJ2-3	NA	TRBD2	CASSPGGGEGDTQYF	TGTGCCAGCTCACCAGGGGGGGGAGAAGGAGATACGCAGTATTTT
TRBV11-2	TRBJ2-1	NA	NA	CASSLMPAGHSYNEQFF	TGTGCCAGCAGCTTAATGCCGGCGGGTCACTCCTACAATGAGCAGTTCTTC
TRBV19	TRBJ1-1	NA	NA	CASNRLQGNTEAFF	TGTGCCAGTAATCGGTTACAGGGGAACACTGAAGCTTTCTTT
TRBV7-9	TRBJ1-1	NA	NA	CASTVWGGTEAFF	TGTGCCAGCACCGTTTGGGGAGGTACTGAAGCTTTCTTT
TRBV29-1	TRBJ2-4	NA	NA	CSVARGGAAKNIQYF	TGCAGCGTTGCCCGTGGGGGGGCTGCCAAAAACATTCAGTACTTC
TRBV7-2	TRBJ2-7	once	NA	CASSGQNYEQYF	TGTGCCAGCAGCGGACAGAATTACGAGCAGTACTTC
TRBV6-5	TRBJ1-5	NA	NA	CASSVWEESNQPQHF	TGTGCCAGCAGTGTTTGGGAGGAAAGCAATCAGCCCCAGCATTTT
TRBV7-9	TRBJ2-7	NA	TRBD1	CASSSAGTGSYEQYF	TGTGCCAGCAGCTCCGCCGGGACAGGGTCCTACGAGCAGTACTTC
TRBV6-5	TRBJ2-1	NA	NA	CASSRPPGRDGEQFF	TGTGCCAGCAGCCGCCCGCCGGGTCGAGACGGGGAGCAGTTCTTC
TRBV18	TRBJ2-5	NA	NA	CASSPAGSGGTQYF	TGTGCCAGCTCACCAGCGGGGTCCGGAGGGACCCAGTACTTC
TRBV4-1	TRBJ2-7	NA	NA	CASSQGAGGNPYEQYF	TGCGCCAGCAGCCAAGGGGCAGGGGGGAATCCTTACGAGCAGTACTTC
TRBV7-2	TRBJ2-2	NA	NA	CASSPPGGNTGELFF	TGTGCCAGCAGCCCACCCGGGGGGAACACCGGGGAGCTGTTTTTT
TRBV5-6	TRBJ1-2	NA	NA	CASSFNRNYGYTF	TGTGCCAGCAGCTTTAACCGGAACTATGGCTACACCTTC